Given below is one T cell receptor beta chain in context. The record originates from a study of shared clonotypes between healthy human individuals. Execution of the assay was at deep level. The authors loaded about 0.2 ug DNA, some 32,000 T cell genomes, into sorted-subset replicate PCRs. Libraries were prepared by immunoSEQ multiplex PCR; TCRdb keeps only in-frame clonotypes and omits some of them. Altogether about 2,500,000 clones are present, approximately 94% being singletons, with the ten largest covering over 0.12%. The length of the CDR3 is 17 residues. Trimming removed 5 bases from V and 0 bases from J; junction bases left unmatched: 8. The germline gives CDR1 SGHTA, CDR2 FQGNSA.

This TCR was recovered from a man aged 18 to 29 in good health. Material: naive CD4+ T cells sorted from blood. Subset denoted: CD45RA+ positively selected. V is TRBV7-2 and J is TRBJ2-7, with 12 bases matching TRBD2. The CDR3 DNA reads TGTGCCAGCAGCCACACTAGCGGGGGGTCGAGCTCCTACGAGCAGTACTTC. Translation gives CASSHTSGGSSSYEQYF.